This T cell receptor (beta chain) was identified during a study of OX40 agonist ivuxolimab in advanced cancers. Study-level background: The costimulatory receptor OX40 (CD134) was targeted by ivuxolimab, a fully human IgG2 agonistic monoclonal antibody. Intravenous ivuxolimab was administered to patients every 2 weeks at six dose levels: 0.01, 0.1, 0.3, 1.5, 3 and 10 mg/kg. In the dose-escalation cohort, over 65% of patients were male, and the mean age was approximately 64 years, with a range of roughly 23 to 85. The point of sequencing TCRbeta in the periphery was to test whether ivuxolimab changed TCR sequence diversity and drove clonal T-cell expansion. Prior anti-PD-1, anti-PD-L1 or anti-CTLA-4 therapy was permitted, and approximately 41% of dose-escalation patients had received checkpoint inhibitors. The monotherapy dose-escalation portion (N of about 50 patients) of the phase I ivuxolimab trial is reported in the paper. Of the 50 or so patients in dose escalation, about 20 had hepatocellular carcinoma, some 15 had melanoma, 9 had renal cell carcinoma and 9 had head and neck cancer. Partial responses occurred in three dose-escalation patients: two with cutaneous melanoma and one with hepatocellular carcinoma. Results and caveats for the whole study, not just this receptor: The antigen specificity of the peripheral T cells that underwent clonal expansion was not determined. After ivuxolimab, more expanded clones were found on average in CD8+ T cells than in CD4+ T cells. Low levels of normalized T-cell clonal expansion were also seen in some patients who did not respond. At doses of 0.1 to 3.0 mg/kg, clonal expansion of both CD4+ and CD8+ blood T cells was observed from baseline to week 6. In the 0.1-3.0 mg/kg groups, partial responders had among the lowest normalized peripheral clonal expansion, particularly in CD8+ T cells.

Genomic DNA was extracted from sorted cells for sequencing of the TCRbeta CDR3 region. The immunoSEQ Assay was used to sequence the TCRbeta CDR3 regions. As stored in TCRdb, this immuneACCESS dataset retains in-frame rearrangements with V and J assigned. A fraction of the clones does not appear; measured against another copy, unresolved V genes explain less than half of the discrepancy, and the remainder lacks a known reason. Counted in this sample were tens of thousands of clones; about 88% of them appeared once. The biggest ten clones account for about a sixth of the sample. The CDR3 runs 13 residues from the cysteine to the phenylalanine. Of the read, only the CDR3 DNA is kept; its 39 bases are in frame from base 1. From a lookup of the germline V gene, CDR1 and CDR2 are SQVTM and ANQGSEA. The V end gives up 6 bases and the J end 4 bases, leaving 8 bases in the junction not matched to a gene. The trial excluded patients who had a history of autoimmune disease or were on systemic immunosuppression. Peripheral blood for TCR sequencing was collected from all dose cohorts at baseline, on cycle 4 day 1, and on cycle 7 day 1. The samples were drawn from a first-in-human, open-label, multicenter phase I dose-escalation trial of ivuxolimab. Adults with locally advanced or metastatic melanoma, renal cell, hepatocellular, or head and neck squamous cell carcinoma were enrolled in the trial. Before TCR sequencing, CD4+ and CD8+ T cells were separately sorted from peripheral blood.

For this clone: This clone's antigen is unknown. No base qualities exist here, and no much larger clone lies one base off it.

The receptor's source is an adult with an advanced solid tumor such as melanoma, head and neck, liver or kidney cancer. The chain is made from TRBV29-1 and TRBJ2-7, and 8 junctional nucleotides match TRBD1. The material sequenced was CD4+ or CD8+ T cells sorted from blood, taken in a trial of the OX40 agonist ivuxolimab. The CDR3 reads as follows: CSVTGTGLYEQYF. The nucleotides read TGCAGCGTAACCGGGACAGGTTTATACGAGCAGTACTTC.